These 14 T cell receptor beta chains share one sample of origin, sequenced in a study of early T cells in non-severe SARS-CoV-2 infection. MiXCR, applied by TCRdb to the 5' RACE reads, yields one record per CDR3 protein. The sample consists of approximately 68,000 distinct CDR3 sequences, 9.5% to 13% of them appearing once. Here the sequenced sample was whole blood, taken at baseline. The receptor source for this set is an adult who was a healthcare worker with PCR-confirmed SARS-CoV-2 infection or an uninfected control (not recorded which).

A few counts support this clonotype. V gene TRBV5-1 combines with J gene TRBJ2-7, with 9 bases aligning to TRBD1. The CDR3 is 16 residues long. The V gene end was trimmed by 4 bases and the J gene end by 6 bases; junction bases not matched to a gene: 14. Germline V gene data show CDR1 as SGHRS and CDR2 as YFSETQ. This CDR3 is CASSLRTGAPRSEQYF. The CDR3 DNA reads as TGCGCCAGCAGCCTACGGACAGGGGCCCCAAGGTCCGAGCAGTACTTC.

This clonotype showed up just a few times. The chain recombines TRBV30 with TRBJ1-6, with 8 nucleotides matching TRBD1. The V gene's germline CDR1 is GTSNPN and CDR2 SVGIG (reference sequence). The CDR3 is 16 residues long. J was trimmed by 6 bases and V by 3 bases; bases with no gene match: 10. The CDR3 DNA is TGTGCCTGGAGGCCGACAGGGGCCCTCCTTAATTCACCCCTCCACTTT. Amino acid sequence: CAWRPTGALLNSPLHF.

V gene TRBV4-3 combines with J gene TRBJ1-1; D not resolved. In germline, CDR1 is LGHNA, CDR2 YSLEER. This CDR3 comprises 13 residues. V was cut by 0 bases and J by 0 bases, with 2 bases left in between. CDR3 amino acids: CASSQEVNTEAFF. DNA of the CDR3: TGCGCCAGCAGCCAAGAGGTGAACACTGAAGCTTTCTTT.

This rearrangement joins TRBV2 to TRBJ1-3; D perhaps matches TRBD1 (5 bases). Germline V lookup: CDR1 SNHLY, CDR2 FYNNEI. The V end was cut by 4 bases, the J end by 4 bases, with 17 bases between. The CDR3 sequence is 16 residues long. CDR3 protein: CASSVNGAQIGNTIYF. CDR3 DNA: TGTGCCAGCAGTGTAAATGGGGCGCAAATAGGAAACACCATATATTTT.

The DNA for the CDR3 is TGTGCCAGCAGCTTAGGGAGGGGAAACACTGAAGCTTTCTTT. The encoded protein is CASSLGRGNTEAFF. The rearrangement links TRBV11-3 to TRBJ1-1, with a weak D call TRBD1 (5 bases). Trimming took 1 base from V and 2 from J, leaving 8 bases between them. CDR1 SGHNT and CDR2 YENEEA come from the germline V gene. This CDR3 has 14 amino acids.

The table lists this clonotype with many counts. DNA of the CDR3: TGTGCCAGCAGTGTCCGGCGGGGGCTTCGAGGCTACACCTTC. It encodes CASSVRRGLRGYTF. This chain uses TRBV12-3 or TRBV12-4 with TRBJ1-2, with a weak D call TRBD1 (6 bases). V gave up 5 bases and J gave up 8 bases, with 18 bases separating them. This CDR3 is 14 amino acids long.

This clonotype was counted many times. This chain links TRBV7-6 with TRBJ1-1; D gene uncertain. With 6 bases removed from V and 3 bases from J, the gap between germline ends came to 11 bases. The CDR3 runs to 13 residues. CDR1 is SGHVS and CDR2 is FNYEAQ in the germline V gene. The CDR3 protein is CASREGSHTEAFF. Here the CDR3 DNA reads TGTGCCAGCAGGGAAGGGTCTCACACTGAAGCTTTCTTT.

The sample holds many counts of this clonotype. The genes are TRBV7-9 and TRBJ1-1; perhaps TRBD1 as D (5 bases). V was clipped by 4 bases and J by 7 bases, with 13 bases between them. The length of the CDR3 is 13 residues. Germline V gene sequence: CDR1 SEHNR, CDR2 FQNEAQ (reference sequence). In DNA form, the CDR3 reads TGTGCCAGCAGCTGGACACCCGAGAGTGAAGCTTTCTTT. Translating it yields CASSWTPESEAFF. Supplemented by reference TRBV7-9 and TRBJ1-1, the full variable domain reads DTGVSQNPRHKITKRGQNVTFRCDPISEHNRLYWYRQTLGQGPEFLTYFQNEAQLEKSRLLSDRFSAERPKGSFSTLEIQRTEQGDSAMYLCASSWTPESEAFFGQGTRLTVV.

The chain is built from TRBV5-4 and TRBJ2-7; perhaps TRBD1 as D (6 bases). V lost 4 bases and J lost 3, with 17 bases in between. This CDR3 has 15 residues. Germline V CDR1 and CDR2: SGHNT, YYREEE (reference sequence). For the CDR3, the DNA is TGTGCCAGCAGCGACCCGGGACACTCAGTCTACGAGCAGTACTTC. Translated, it gives CASSDPGHSVYEQYF.

This clonotype was seen many times. The CDR3 region has the DNA TGCAGTACCGTCCCGGGACAGGGGGGGAACACTGAAGCTTTCTTT. Translated: CSTVPGQGGNTEAFF. The V call is TRBV20-1, the J call TRBJ1-1; 11 bases are a match to TRBD1. V lost 8 bases, J lost 1 base, and 9 bases stayed unmatched. The CDR3 is 15 residues long. Germline assignment: CDR1 DFQATT and CDR2 SNEGSKA (reference sequence).

This clonotype was counted ten times or more. V is TRBV5-1 and J is TRBJ2-7; 8 nucleotides align to TRBD2. This CDR3 spans 15 amino acids. Per the germline V gene, CDR1 is SGHRS and CDR2 is YFSETQ. After removal of 0 bases from V and 4 bases from J, the junction contained 6 bases not matched to a gene. In DNA, the CDR3 is TGCGCCAGCAGCTTGGTTACGGGAGGGTCATACGAGCAGTACTTC. Encoded protein: CASSLVTGGSYEQYF.

This clonotype was counted at least ten times. The chain uses TRBV18 and TRBJ2-7; 9 positions match TRBD1. Per germline, CDR1 KGHSH and CDR2 LQKENI. V lost 6 bases, J lost 2 bases, and 11 bases stayed unmatched. The CDR3 runs 16 residues. The CDR3, as DNA: TGTGCCAGCTCCTACGCCGGGACAGGGATCGCCTACGAGCAGTACTTC. This sequence encodes CASSYAGTGIAYEQYF.

This clonotype was recorded many times. J is TRBJ1-5 and V is TRBV15, with 7 bases fitting TRBD1. Germline CDR1 reads LNHNV; CDR2 reads YYDKDF (reference sequence). J gave up 4 bases and V 0 bases, and 3 bases lay outside the gene matches. This CDR3 region has 15 residues. The CDR3 nucleotides are TGTGCCACCAGCAGAGACGGGACAGAAAATCAGCCCCAGCATTTT. Its protein product is CATSRDGTENQPQHF.

The chain couples TRBV6-6 to TRBJ2-5, with D tentatively TRBD1 (6 bases). V was pared by 2 bases and J by 2 bases, with 12 bases between. Germline CDR1 MNHNY, CDR2 SVGAGI (reference sequence). The CDR3 extends over 15 amino acids. The CDR3 nucleotides are TGTGCCAGCAGTTACAATGGACAGCCTCAAGAGACCCAGTACTTC. Its translation is CASSYNGQPQETQYF.